This T cell receptor (beta chain) was captured in a study of blood T cell repertoires in COVID-19. Whole-study context: The study drew acute and convalescent COVID-19 samples from the United States, Italy and Spain. T cells, B-cell-depleted T cells, or PBMCs supplied cDNA or gDNA.

Study processing details: Estimated nucleated cell counts came from reference gene primer amplification. Repertoires were generated with immunoSEQ multiplex PCR, while TCRdb's copy carries only in-frame clones and drops some. V and J calls and clone size come straight from that table; D and trimming were deduced from the DNA. The sample holds 100,000 to 150,000 clones, more than 65% seen once. V was cut by 1 base and J by 6 bases, with 7 bases left in between. Germline lookup yields CDR1 LNHNV and CDR2 YYDKDF (reference sequence). The CDR3 is 12 residues long. The V call is TRBV15, the J call TRBJ2-7, with D uncertain. Sequenced: peripheral blood. The TCR originated in a human donor in a cohort sampled during active COVID-19. The CDR3 is CATSRAPGEQYF. CDR3 nucleotides: TGTGCCACCAGCAGAGCCCCGGGCGAGCAGTACTTC.